These 23 T cell receptor beta chains were sequenced from one sample in a study of cytomegalovirus exposure and HLA in healthy donors. The assay was immunoSEQ multiplex PCR, and TCRdb's table has in-frame clones only and misses some. The repertoire holds some 170,000 clones, 90% to 97% seen once, with more than 0.7% in the top ten. The sequencing sample was made of PBMCs. The origin of the receptors is a woman between 18 and 29 years old in good health and CMV-seronegative.

The CDR3 DNA is TGTGCCAGCAGTTACGGGCGGGGATACACAGATACGCAGTATTTT. It translates to CASSYGRGYTDTQYF. The genes are TRBV6-6 and TRBJ2-3, with D perhaps matching TRBD2 (6 bases). Trimming removed 2 bases at V and 2 bases at J, with 11 bases between. Germline V gene lookup returns CDR1 MNHNY and CDR2 SVGAGI (reference sequence). The CDR3 loop spans 15 amino acids.

A single count supports this clone. This sequence joins TRBV20-1 and TRBJ2-4; a weak D match, TRBD1 (5 bases). The CDR3 runs to 11 residues. V lost 5 bases, J lost 7 bases, and 9 bases lay in between. From germline, CDR1 is DFQATT and CDR2 SNEGSKA (reference sequence). CDR3 region: CSALQENIQYF. CDR3 DNA sequence: TGCAGTGCTTTACAGGAGAACATTCAGTACTTC.

The gene calls are TRBV18 and TRBJ2-1, with TRBD1 matching 8 bases. The CDR3 totals 14 residues. The V gene's germline CDR1 is KGHSH and CDR2 LQKENI. Unmatched junction bases numbered 1, after V lost 3 bases and J lost 3 bases. CDR3 in DNA: TGTGCCAGCTCACCGGACAGGGACTACAATGAGCAGTTCTTC. Translating gives CASSPDRDYNEQFF.

This clone has just a few counts. The chain uses TRBV6-5 and TRBJ1-2, with D perhaps matching TRBD1 (5 bases). The V end lost 6 bases, the J end lost 7 bases, and 6 bases lay between the germline ends. This CDR3 contains 10 residues. CDR1 MNHEY and CDR2 SVGAGI come from the germline V gene. CDR3 nucleotide sequence: TGTGCCAGCAGGGGGCTTGGCTACACCTTC. Translating it yields CASRGLGYTF.

V usage is TRBV11-3 and J usage is TRBJ2-1; tentative D call: TRBD1 (5 bases). V gave up 1 base and J gave up 7 bases, with 20 bases separating them. The CDR3 spans 17 residues. From germline, CDR1 is SGHNT and CDR2 YENEEA. This CDR3 reads CASSLGQGSVPKNEQFF. CDR3 in DNA: TGTGCCAGCAGCTTAGGGCAGGGTTCCGTACCCAAGAATGAGCAGTTCTTC.

CDR3 nucleotide sequence: TGCGCCAGCAGCTCCGGGACAGGGGGCGCCGACTATGGCTACACCTTC. Its translation is CASSSGTGGADYGYTF. The chain uses TRBV5-1 and TRBJ1-2, with TRBD1 matching 12 bases. The CDR3 loop spans 16 amino acids. Germline CDR1 SGHRS, CDR2 YFSETQ. Trimming removed 3 bases from V and 3 bases from J; junction bases left unmatched: 6.

The chain combines TRBV7-9 with TRBJ1-4; tentative D call: TRBD1 (6 bases). Trimming cost V 5 bases and J 4 bases, with 14 bases left between them. The V gene's germline CDR1 is SEHNR and CDR2 FQNEAQ (reference sequence). The CDR3 spans 15 residues. The CDR3 nucleotides read TGTGCCAGCAGCCGAGGACAGACGTTTAATGAAAAACTGTTTTTT. It yields the protein CASSRGQTFNEKLFF.

The chain uses TRBV5-4 and TRBJ1-1; D gene unclear. V gave up 0 bases and J gave up 3 bases, with 6 bases separating them. Germline V gives CDR1 SGHNT, CDR2 YYREEE (reference sequence). The CDR3 spans 13 residues. The CDR3 loop reads CASSLGPYTEAFF. CDR3 nucleotide sequence: TGTGCCAGCAGCTTGGGGCCGTACACTGAAGCTTTCTTT.

The V call is TRBV19, the J call TRBJ1-1, with a possible D match to TRBD1 (5 bases). V gave up 3 bases and J gave up 4 bases, with 18 bases separating them. The CDR3 totals 16 residues. CDR1 and CDR2 from the germline V gene are LNHDA and SQIVND (reference sequence). For the CDR3, the DNA is TGTGCCAGTAGTATCGGAGGGGAACTGAAAAGCACTGAAGCTTTCTTT. This gives the protein CASSIGGELKSTEAFF.

This chain uses TRBV7-3 with TRBJ1-1; 12 nucleotides agree with TRBD1. Germline assignment: CDR1 SGHTA and CDR2 FQGTGA. There are 15 residues in the CDR3. After removal of 5 bases from V and 7 bases from J, the junction contained 8 bases not matched to a gene. The CDR3 here is CASSRWGQGAGEAFF. CDR3 in DNA: TGTGCCAGCAGCAGGTGGGGACAGGGGGCCGGTGAAGCTTTCTTT.

The table lists this clone with a count of one. The chain is built from TRBV6-5 and TRBJ1-4, with 8 bases fitting TRBD1. CDR3 size: 14 residues. J gave up 5 bases and V 6 bases, and 5 bases lay outside the gene matches. Germline V gives CDR1 MNHEY, CDR2 SVGAGI. The CDR3 sequence is CASRETGVNEKLFF. DNA of the CDR3: TGTGCCAGCAGAGAGACAGGGGTAAATGAAAAACTGTTTTTT.

This rearrangement joins TRBV7-3 to TRBJ2-1; TRBD2 matches at 11 bases. V dropped 3 bases and J dropped 8; count of bases not matched to a gene: 6. Per the germline V gene, CDR1 is SGHTA and CDR2 is FQGTGA. The CDR3 is made up of 15 amino acids. In nucleotides, the CDR3 is TGTGCCAGCAGCTTGGGTAGCGGGGGGGGTGATGAGCAGTTCTTC. Its translation is CASSLGSGGGDEQFF.

This chain joins TRBV7-9 and TRBJ2-7; TRBD2 is a possible D gene (5 bases). Trimming took 5 bases from V and 4 from J, leaving 15 bases between them. The CDR3 runs to 14 residues. Looked up from germline, CDR1 is SEHNR and CDR2 is FQNEAQ (reference sequence). DNA for the CDR3: TGTGCCAGCAGCCCGGACTCAACCCAGTACGAGCAGTACTTC. The encoded protein is CASSPDSTQYEQYF.

The chain joins TRBV2 to TRBJ2-7; D is unresolved. The CDR3 covers 11 residues. Germline assignment: CDR1 SNHLY and CDR2 FYNNEI. V was pared by 4 bases and J by 7 bases, with 8 bases between. The CDR3 is CASSAALEQYF. CDR3 DNA sequence: TGTGCCAGCAGTGCAGCCCTGGAGCAGTACTTC.

V usage is TRBV11-2 and J usage is TRBJ1-1, with D maybe TRBD1 (6 bases). V dropped 1 base and J dropped 4 bases, with 13 bases sitting between them. CDR3 length equals 15 residues. The germline V gene has CDR1 SGHAT and CDR2 FQNNGV. CDR3 sequence reads: CASSLAREGGTEAFF. CDR3 nucleotides: TGTGCCAGCAGCTTAGCAAGGGAGGGGGGCACTGAAGCTTTCTTT.

V gene TRBV2 combines with J gene TRBJ1-1; D call uncertain. Germline V gene sequence: CDR1 SNHLY, CDR2 FYNNEI. The CDR3 spans 13 residues. V was cut by 4 bases and J by 4 bases, with 10 bases left in between. The CDR3 loop reads CASSGEAGTEAFF. Written as DNA, the CDR3 is TGTGCCAGCAGTGGGGAGGCGGGCACTGAAGCTTTCTTT.

The chain uses TRBV5-4 and TRBJ2-3; no firm D call. V lost 4 bases and J lost 1, with 10 bases in between. Germline loops: CDR1 SGHNT, CDR2 YYREEE (reference sequence). The CDR3 is made up of 14 amino acids. As DNA, the CDR3 is TGTGCCAGCAGCGCAAGGAGTCGCACAGATACGCAGTATTTT. This encodes CASSARSRTDTQYF.

The chain has TRBV7-2 and TRBJ1-2, with TRBD1 identical over 8 bases. This CDR3 region has 15 residues. Germline V gene lookup returns CDR1 SGHTA and CDR2 FQGNSA. The J segment lost 4 bases and the V segment lost 5 bases, leaving 9 bases of the junction unmatched. CDR3 nucleotides: TGTGCCAGCAGCCTAACAGGGGGTGTTAGCTATGGCTACACCTTC. Translated, it gives CASSLTGGVSYGYTF.

V gene TRBV7-6 combines with J gene TRBJ2-1, with D perhaps TRBD1 (5 bases). The ends were cut back, 5 bases at V and 2 bases at J, with 10 bases in the middle. Germline CDR1 is SGHVS and CDR2 is FNYEAQ. This CDR3 contains 14 residues. For the CDR3, the DNA is TGTGCCAGCAGCGACAGCCTTACCTACAATGAGCAGTTCTTC. Protein sequence: CASSDSLTYNEQFF.

To note about this clone: The junction and the germline gene differ at one end; a read error may be behind it. This rearrangement joins TRBV6-5 to TRBJ2-7, with 10 nucleotides matching TRBD1. The V gene's germline CDR1 is MNHEY and CDR2 SVGAGI. The CDR3 totals 14 residues. The CDR3 here is CAGSSRTGGYEQYF. The CDR3 DNA sequence: TGTGCCGGCAGTTCCCGGACAGGGGGCTACGAGCAGTACTTC.

This chain joins TRBV5-1 and TRBJ2-5; TRBD1 agrees at 7 bases. In germline, CDR1 is SGHRS, CDR2 YFSETQ. CDR3 size: 13 residues. V lost 3 bases and J lost 5; bases outside the gene matches: 4. In nucleotides, the CDR3 is TGCGCCAGCAGCTACGGGACAGTCGAGACCCAGTACTTC. Translation gives CASSYGTVETQYF.

The chain is built from TRBV7-9 and TRBJ1-1; TRBD1 might be the D (6 bases). Germline CDR1 is SEHNR and CDR2 is FQNEAQ (reference sequence). Trimming shortened V by 5 bases and J by 0 bases, and 13 bases separated the two germline ends. The CDR3 extends over 15 amino acids. CDR3 coding DNA: TGTGCCAGCAGCGCAAGGACAGTCGTGAACACTGAAGCTTTCTTT. As protein: CASSARTVVNTEAFF.

The chain carries TRBV6-5 and TRBJ2-3; 8 bases agree with TRBD2. The CDR3 runs to 15 residues. Per germline, CDR1 MNHEY and CDR2 SVGAGI. V was clipped by 9 bases and J by 2 bases; unmatched bases: 10. For the CDR3, the DNA is TGTGCCAGGGGTATGGGAGCGGGGGTCACAGATACGCAGTATTTT. It codes for CARGMGAGVTDTQYF.